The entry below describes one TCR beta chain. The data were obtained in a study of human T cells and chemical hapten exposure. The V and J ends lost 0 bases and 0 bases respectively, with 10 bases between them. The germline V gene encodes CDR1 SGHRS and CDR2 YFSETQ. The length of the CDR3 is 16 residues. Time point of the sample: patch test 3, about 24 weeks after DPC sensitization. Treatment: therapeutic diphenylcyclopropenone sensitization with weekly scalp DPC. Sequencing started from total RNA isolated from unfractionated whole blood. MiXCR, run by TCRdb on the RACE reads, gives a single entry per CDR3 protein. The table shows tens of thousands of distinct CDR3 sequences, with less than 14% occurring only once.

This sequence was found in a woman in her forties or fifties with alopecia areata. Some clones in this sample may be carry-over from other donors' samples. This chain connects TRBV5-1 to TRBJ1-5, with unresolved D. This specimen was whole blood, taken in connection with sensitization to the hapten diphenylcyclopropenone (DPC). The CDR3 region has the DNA TGCGCCAGCAGCTTGGATGGATGGAATAGCAATCAGCCCCAGCATTTT. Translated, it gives CASSLDGWNSNQPQHF.